These 26 T cell receptor beta chains originate from one sample sequenced in a study of lymphopenia after photon versus proton radiotherapy (dated 2019 in TCRdb). The library was obtained by the immunoSEQ multiplex PCR assay. TCRdb provides this immuneACCESS table in a form limited to in-frame rearrangements. Some clones are lacking; in checked studies, under half of them reflect an unresolved V gene, and why the rest are absent is not known. The sample table contains fewer than 40,000 clones; only one count was recorded for about 93% of them. Around 0.7% of the sample is in the top ten clones. Source: peripheral blood, taken from a patient treated with photon-based radiotherapy. The receptors come from a woman between 45 and 60 years old with cholangiocarcinoma.

The genes are TRBV7-2 and TRBJ1-4; TRBD1 matches 9 bases. V lost 4 bases to trimming and J lost 7 bases; unmatched junction nucleotides: 7. CDR3 size: 15 residues. Germline CDR1 and CDR2: SGHTA and FQGNSA. DNA of the CDR3: TGTGCCAGCAGCTCTTCCGGGACAGGGCGTGAAAAACTGTTTTTT. It yields the protein CASSSSGTGREKLFF. The whole variable domain, filled in from reference TRBV7-2 and TRBJ1-4, reads GAGVSQSPSNKVTEKGKDVELRCDPISGHTALYWYRQSLGQGLEFLIYFQGNSAPDKSGLPSDRFSAERTGGSVSTLTIQRTQQEDSAVYLCASSSSGTGREKLFFGSGTQLSVL.

V usage is TRBV7-2 and J usage is TRBJ1-3, with 8 bases that match TRBD1. The trim removed 5 bases at V and 3 bases at J, leaving 9 bases unmatched. Germline CDR1 SGHTA, CDR2 FQGNSA. The CDR3 has 16 residues. The CDR3 is CASSRNRGLGGNTIYF. CDR3 DNA: TGTGCCAGCAGCCGTAACAGGGGGTTGGGTGGAAACACCATATATTTT.

This chain joins TRBV19 and TRBJ2-7; 9 nucleotides match TRBD1. V lost 4 bases and J lost 7; bases outside the gene matches: 14. Germline CDR1 LNHDA, CDR2 SQIVND (reference sequence). The CDR3 sequence is 16 residues long. As DNA, the CDR3 is TGTGCCAGTAGTACCCGGACAGGGGTCGGGATCCAAGAGCAGTACTTC. Its translation: CASSTRTGVGIQEQYF. Variable domain in full (rest from reference TRBV19 and TRBJ2-7): DGGITQSPKYLFRKEGQNVTLSCEQNLNHDAMYWYRQDPGQGLRLIYYSQIVNDFQKGDIAEGYSVSREKKESFPLTVTSAQKNPTAFYLCASSTRTGVGIQEQYFGPGTRLTVT.

The rearrangement links TRBV7-8 to TRBJ2-7; D is perhaps TRBD1 (6 bases). The CDR3 extends over 14 amino acids. Germline V CDR1 and CDR2: SGHVS, FQNEAQ. With 0 bases removed from V and 3 bases from J, the gap between germline ends came to 9 bases. CDR3 nucleotide sequence: TGTGCCAGCAGCTTAGCAGGCAGGGGCTACGAGCAGTACTTC. Translation gives CASSLAGRGYEQYF.

This clone was seen a single time. The CDR3 here is CASSQEPGASNEQFF. Here the CDR3 DNA reads TGCGCCAGCAGCCAAGAGCCCGGGGCGAGCAATGAGCAGTTCTTC. This sequence joins TRBV4-3 and TRBJ2-1; D might be TRBD1 or TRBD2, each matching 5 bases. Germline assignment: CDR1 LGHNA and CDR2 YSLEER. V was shortened by 0 bases and J by 6 bases, with 12 bases between the two germline ends. CDR3 length: 15 amino acids.

The rearrangement uses TRBV9 and TRBJ2-3; TRBD2 matches at 11 bases. This CDR3 has 16 amino acids. Looked up from germline, CDR1 is SGDLS and CDR2 is YYNGEE. The V and J ends lost 0 bases and 5 bases, in that order; junction bases with no gene match: 5. CDR3 region: CASSVDKTSGGDTQYF. In DNA form, the CDR3 reads TGTGCCAGCAGCGTAGATAAAACTAGCGGGGGAGATACGCAGTATTTT.

The gene calls are TRBV15 and TRBJ1-1, with 8 bases aligning to TRBD1. This CDR3 is built from 14 residues. Looked up from germline, CDR1 is LNHNV and CDR2 is YYDKDF (reference sequence). J was trimmed by 2 bases and V by 4 bases; bases with no gene match: 3. CDR3 DNA: TGTGCCACCAGCACAGGGGGCGTAAACACTGAAGCTTTCTTT. Protein product: CATSTGGVNTEAFF.

The chain couples TRBV27 to TRBJ2-5, with D hard to call. The CDR3 totals 13 residues. V was pared by 1 base and J by 5 bases, with 8 bases between. The V gene's germline CDR1 is MNHEY and CDR2 SMNVEV (reference sequence). CDR3 protein: CASSLYLWETQYF. As DNA, the CDR3 is TGTGCCAGCAGTTTATATTTGTGGGAGACCCAGTACTTC.

V is TRBV27 and J is TRBJ2-1, with D possibly called TRBD1 or TRBD2 (5 bases each). With 6 bases removed from V and 9 bases from J, the gap between germline ends came to 12 bases. The CDR3 extends over 12 amino acids. In germline, CDR1 is MNHEY, CDR2 SMNVEV (reference sequence). The CDR3: CASSLMRGEQFF. DNA of the CDR3: TGTGCCAGCAGCTTAATGAGGGGTGAGCAGTTCTTC.

The table lists this clone with a few counts. The chain uses TRBV20-1 and TRBJ1-1; no clear D. This CDR3 region has 11 residues. Looked up from germline, CDR1 is DFQATT and CDR2 is SNEGSKA (reference sequence). V dropped 5 bases and J dropped 11 bases, with 15 bases sitting between them. The CDR3 region is CSAGWSLKAFF. Written as DNA, the CDR3 is TGCAGTGCTGGGTGGAGCCTGAAGGCTTTCTTT.

The genes are TRBV7-8 and TRBJ1-1; D unclear. This CDR3 has 11 amino acids. Germline lookup yields CDR1 SGHVS and CDR2 FQNEAQ. The V end was cut by 2 bases, the J end by 7 bases, with 5 bases between. CDR3 amino acids: CASSLLNEAFF. The DNA of the CDR3 is TGTGCCAGCAGCTTACTGAATGAAGCTTTCTTT. Drawing the rest from reference TRBV7-8 and TRBJ1-1, the complete variable domain is GAGVSQSPRYKVAKRGQDVALRCDPISGHVSLFWYQQALGQGPEFLTYFQNEAQLDKSGLPSDRFFAERPEGSVSTLKIQRTQQEDSAVYLCASSLLNEAFFGQGTRLTVV.

This sequence joins TRBV15 and TRBJ2-3; 9 bases agree with TRBD2. CDR1 LNHNV and CDR2 YYDKDF come from the germline V gene (reference sequence). There are 16 residues in the CDR3. V lost 5 bases, J lost 3 bases, and 9 bases stayed unmatched. The CDR3 is CATSPRGGLATDTQYF. The CDR3 DNA sequence: TGTGCCACCAGCCCAAGGGGGGGACTAGCAACAGATACGCAGTATTTT.

V gene TRBV7-6 combines with J gene TRBJ2-2; 9 nucleotides match TRBD1. The trim removed 5 bases at V and 3 bases at J, leaving 16 bases unmatched. Per the germline V gene, CDR1 is SGHVS and CDR2 is FNYEAQ. The CDR3 covers 19 residues. CDR3 in DNA: TGTGCCAGCAGCCCATTACAGGGGGCGCGAATCCGGGACACCGGGGAGCTGTTTTTT. Its translation: CASSPLQGARIRDTGELFF.

Turning to this clone: Different DNA sequences within this sample yield the same CDR3. The V gene is TRBV4-3, the J gene TRBJ1-1; D remains ambiguous. CDR3 length equals 14 residues. CDR1 and CDR2 from the germline V gene are LGHNA and YSLEER. V gave up 0 bases and J gave up 5 bases, with 10 bases separating them. CDR3 nucleotides: TGCGCCAGCAGCCAAGAGTTGGGCGCGACTGAAGCTTTCTTT. Residues: CASSQELGATEAFF.

J is TRBJ2-1 and V is TRBV28; TRBD1 matches 10 bases. The CDR3 runs to 16 residues. V dropped 5 bases and J dropped 4; count of bases not matched to a gene: 8. Germline CDR1 reads MDHEN; CDR2 reads SYDVKM. The CDR3 DNA sequence: TGTGCCAGCAGTCTAGACAGGGGGCAATCGTACAATGAGCAGTTCTTC. Its translation is CASSLDRGQSYNEQFF.

The J gene is TRBJ2-7, the V gene TRBV11-2; D uncertain. V was pared by 2 bases and J by 5 bases, with 7 bases between. CDR1 and CDR2 from the germline V gene are SGHAT and FQNNGV. This CDR3 is built from 12 residues. As DNA, the CDR3 is TGTGCCAGCAGCTTAAGTCACGACGAGCAGTACTTC. Protein product: CASSLSHDEQYF.

The chain links TRBV4-3 to TRBJ2-3; 11 nucleotides agree with TRBD2. V was pared by 0 bases and J by 4 bases, with 12 bases of the junction left unmatched. This CDR3 is built from 19 residues. CDR1 and CDR2 (germline): LGHNA, YSLEER. The CDR3 DNA reads TGCGCCAGCAGCCAAGATCGCCTAGCGGGGGGCCTCGGGTCAGATACGCAGTATTTT. Protein sequence: CASSQDRLAGGLGSDTQYF.

The rearrangement joins TRBV7-2 to TRBJ2-7, with D perhaps TRBD2 (5 bases). Germline-derived CDR1 and CDR2 are SGHTA and FQGNSA. The germline V and J ends were trimmed by 1 base and 4 bases, with 20 bases remaining between them. This CDR3 is 17 amino acids long. CDR3 sequence (DNA): TGTGCCAGCAGCTTAGTCCAATCTGTGACGGGAACATACGAGCAGTACTTC. This sequence encodes CASSLVQSVTGTYEQYF.

V is TRBV7-2 and J is TRBJ1-1, with D possibly matching TRBD1 (6 bases). V was trimmed by 7 bases and J by 0 bases, leaving 12 bases between them. The CDR3 is 14 amino acids. CDR1 is SGHTA, CDR2 FQGNSA, per germline. The CDR3 DNA sequence: TGTGCCAGCATTCGAGGGGGACTGAACACTGAAGCTTTCTTT. Protein sequence: CASIRGGLNTEAFF.

The chain employs TRBV6-6 and TRBJ1-2; D is unresolved. Germline CDR1 is MNHNY and CDR2 is SVGAGI (reference sequence). V gave up 0 bases and J gave up 4 bases, with 15 bases separating them. The CDR3 contains 16 residues. CDR3 nucleotides: TGTGCCAGCAGTTACTCGAATGTGGGCCAGATCTATGGCTACACCTTC. This translates into CASSYSNVGQIYGYTF.

The chain combines TRBV27 with TRBJ2-6, with unresolved D. Trimming shortened V by 8 bases and J by 4 bases, and 9 bases separated the two germline ends. Germline CDR1 MNHEY, CDR2 SMNVEV (reference sequence). This CDR3 region has 13 residues. CDR3 coding DNA: TGTGCCAGCCATAGGGCCGGGGCCAACGTCCTGACTTTC. Protein sequence: CASHRAGANVLTF. Drawing the rest from reference TRBV27 and TRBJ2-6, the complete variable domain is EAQVTQNPRYLITVTGKKLTVTCSQNMNHEYMSWYRQDPGLGLRQIYYSMNVEVTDKGDVPEGYKVSRKEKRNFPLILESPSPNQTSLYFCASHRAGANVLTFGAGSRLTVL.

The chain links TRBV7-9 to TRBJ1-1; D uncertain. Per the germline V gene, CDR1 is SEHNR and CDR2 is FQNEAQ (reference sequence). Trimming stripped 5 bases from V and 1 base from J, with 11 bases between. This CDR3 comprises 14 residues. The CDR3 bases are TGTGCCAGCAGCCCCTGGACGGGGAACACTGAAGCTTTCTTT. Its translation is CASSPWTGNTEAFF.

The gene calls are TRBV7-2 and TRBJ2-1, with D perhaps matching TRBD1 (7 bases). Looked up from germline, CDR1 is SGHTA and CDR2 is FQGNSA. Trimming left V 5 bases short and J 2 bases short, with 13 bases between. There are 15 residues in the CDR3. This CDR3 is CASSRQGGPYNEQFF. In nucleotides, the CDR3 is TGTGCCAGCAGCCGACAGGGAGGTCCCTACAATGAGCAGTTCTTC.

The chain links TRBV7-2 to TRBJ2-7; D gene uncertain. V shed 0 bases and J shed 7 bases, with 16 bases lying between them. The germline CDR1 and CDR2 sequences are SGHTA and FQGNSA. The CDR3 has 15 residues. CDR3 amino acids: CASSLALRNRPEQYF. The CDR3 region has the DNA TGTGCCAGCAGCTTAGCGTTGAGGAATAGACCTGAGCAGTACTTC. Supplemented by reference TRBV7-2 and TRBJ2-7, the full variable domain reads GAGVSQSPSNKVTEKGKDVELRCDPISGHTALYWYRQSLGQGLEFLIYFQGNSAPDKSGLPSDRFSAERTGGSVSTLTIQRTQQEDSAVYLCASSLALRNRPEQYFGPGTRLTVT.

The genes are TRBV19 and TRBJ1-1, with D perhaps matching TRBD1 (5 bases). V lost 3 bases and J 7 bases, leaving 18 bases between the germline ends. This CDR3 contains 15 residues. CDR1 and CDR2 from the germline V gene are LNHDA and SQIVND (reference sequence). The CDR3 here is CASSITVASRGEAFF. CDR3 nucleotides: TGTGCCAGTAGTATTACGGTCGCCTCGAGGGGTGAAGCTTTCTTT.

The V and J genes are TRBV29-1 and TRBJ2-7; D gene uncertain. Trimming took off 5 bases at V and 2 bases at J, with 10 bases between the two ends. Germline values: CDR1 SQVTM, CDR2 ANQGSEA. CDR3 length: 12 residues. The CDR3 here is CSVYLPPYEQYF. The CDR3 DNA follows: TGCAGCGTTTATCTCCCGCCCTACGAGCAGTACTTC.